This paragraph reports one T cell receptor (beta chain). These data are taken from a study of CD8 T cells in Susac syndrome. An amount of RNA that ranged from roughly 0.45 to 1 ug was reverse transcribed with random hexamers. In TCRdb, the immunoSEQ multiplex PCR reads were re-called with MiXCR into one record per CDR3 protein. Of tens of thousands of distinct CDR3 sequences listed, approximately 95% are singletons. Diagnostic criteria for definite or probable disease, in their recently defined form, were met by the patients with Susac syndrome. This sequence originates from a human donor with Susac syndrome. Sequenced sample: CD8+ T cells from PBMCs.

The CDR3 protein is CASSLSLVDSFNEKLFF. The CDR3 DNA reads TGTGCCAGCAGTTTAAGTTTAGTTGACAGCTTTAATGAAAAACTGTTTTTT. The chain couples TRBV27 to TRBJ1-4; a possible D gene is TRBD1 (5 bases). Germline loops: CDR1 MNHEY, CDR2 SMNVEV (reference sequence). This CDR3 is built from 17 residues. V gave up 2 bases and J gave up 4 bases, with 17 bases separating them.